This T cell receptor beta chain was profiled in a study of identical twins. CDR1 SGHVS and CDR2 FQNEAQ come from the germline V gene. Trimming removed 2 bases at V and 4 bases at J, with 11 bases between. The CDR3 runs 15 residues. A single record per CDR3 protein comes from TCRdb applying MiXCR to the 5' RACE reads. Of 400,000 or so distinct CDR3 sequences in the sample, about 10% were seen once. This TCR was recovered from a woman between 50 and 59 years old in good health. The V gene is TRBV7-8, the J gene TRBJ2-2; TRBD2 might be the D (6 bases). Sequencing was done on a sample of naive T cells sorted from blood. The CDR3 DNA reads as TGTGCCAGCAGCTTATTACGGGAGAGCACCGGGGAGCTGTTTTTT. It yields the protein CASSLLRESTGELFF.